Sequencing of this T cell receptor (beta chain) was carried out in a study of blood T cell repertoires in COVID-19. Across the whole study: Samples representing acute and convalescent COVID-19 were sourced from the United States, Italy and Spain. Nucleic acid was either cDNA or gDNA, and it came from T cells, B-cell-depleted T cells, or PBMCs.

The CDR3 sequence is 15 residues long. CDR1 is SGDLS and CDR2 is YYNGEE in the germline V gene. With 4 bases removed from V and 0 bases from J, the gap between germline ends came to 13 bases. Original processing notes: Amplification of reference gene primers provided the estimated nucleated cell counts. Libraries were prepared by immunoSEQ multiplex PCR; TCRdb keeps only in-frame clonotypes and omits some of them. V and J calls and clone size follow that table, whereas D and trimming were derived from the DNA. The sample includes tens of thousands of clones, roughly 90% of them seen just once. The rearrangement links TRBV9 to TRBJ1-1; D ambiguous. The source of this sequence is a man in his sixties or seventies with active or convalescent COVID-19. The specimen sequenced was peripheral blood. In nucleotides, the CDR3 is TGTGCCAGCAGCCCGCTATTCGGGATGAACACTGAAGCTTTCTTT. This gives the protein CASSPLFGMNTEAFF.